A selection of T cell receptor beta chains follows, all from one sample in a study of blood T cell repertoires in COVID-19. TCRdb's copy holds only in-frame clones and misses some; the assay was immunoSEQ multiplex PCR. The sample has some 330,000 clones, over 75% seen once. Sequencing input: PBMCs or T cells enriched from blood (not recorded which). Receptors were obtained from a man aged 30 to 45 who had recovered from COVID-19. CDR3s include the opening cysteine and the closing phenylalanine or tryptophan. The D gene is left open where the match is weak. Rows may omit the clone size; those that give it use once, few, many or a size class.

J	D	size	V	CDR3	DNA
TRBJ2-5	TRBD1	.	TRBV5-1	CASSVQDRGWEETQYF	TGCGCCAGCAGCGTACAGGACAGGGGGTGGGAAGAGACCCAGTACTTC
TRBJ2-7	.	.	TRBV21-1	CASTPGGTEYEQYF	TGTGCCAGCACCCCCGGAGGGACAGAGTACGAGCAGTACTTC
TRBJ2-1	TRBD2	.	TRBV7-2	CASSLQGLAGRGEQFF	TGTGCCAGCAGCTTACAGGGACTAGCGGGAAGGGGTGAGCAGTTCTTC
TRBJ2-1	.	.	TRBV29-1	CSVEGQKYNEQFF	TGCAGCGTTGAAGGACAGAAGTACAATGAGCAGTTCTTC
TRBJ2-7	TRBD1	.	TRBV6-5	CASRQGASYEQYF	TGTGCCAGCAGGCAGGGGGCCTCCTACGAGCAGTACTTC
TRBJ2-7	.	.	TRBV28	CASSLISGGRNEQYF	TGTGCCAGCAGTTTAATATCAGGTGGGAGGAACGAGCAGTACTTC
TRBJ2-1	.	.	TRBV3-1/TRBV3-2	CASSPRGGNLYNEQFF	TGTGCCAGCAGCCCTCGAGGTGGTAATCTCTACAATGAGCAGTTCTTC
TRBJ1-6	.	.	TRBV18	CASSPNRDSPLHF	TGTGCCAGCTCACCGAACAGGGATTCACCCCTCCACTTT
TRBJ2-2	TRBD1	.	TRBV28	CAAGRSGTGDTGELFF	TGTGCCGCCGGGCGGTCCGGGACAGGGGACACCGGGGAGCTGTTTTTT
TRBJ2-7	TRBD2	once	TRBV3-1/TRBV3-2	CASSPFERLAGDAYEQYF	TGTGCCAGCAGCCCCTTTGAGCGACTAGCGGGAGATGCCTACGAGCAGTACTTC
TRBJ1-1	TRBD1	.	TRBV6-5	CASILNRGGTEAFF	TGTGCCAGCATCCTCAACAGGGGAGGCACTGAAGCTTTCTTT
TRBJ1-1	.	.	TRBV6-2/TRBV6-3	CASSGYRATEAFF	TGTGCCAGCAGTGGCTACAGGGCTACTGAAGCTTTCTTT
TRBJ1-3	.	.	TRBV5-6	CASSLVTGQGNGNTIYF	TGTGCCAGCAGCTTGGTGACCGGGCAGGGGAATGGAAACACCATATATTTT
TRBJ1-5	TRBD1	.	TRBV6-5	CASRDRTPSNMPQHF	TGTGCCAGCAGGGACAGGACCCCTTCCAATATGCCCCAGCATTTT
TRBJ2-5	.	.	TRBV11-2	CASSPEALSETQYF	TGTGCCAGCAGCCCAGAGGCTTTATCTGAGACCCAGTACTTC
TRBJ1-1	.	.	TRBV5-1	CASSFTSNTEAFF	TGCGCCAGCAGCTTTACATCGAACACTGAAGCTTTCTTT
TRBJ2-5	.	.	TRBV11-2	CASRLRETQYF	TGTGCCAGCAGATTACGTGAGACCCAGTACTTC
TRBJ2-7	.	.	TRBV7-2	CASSLMGRAYEQYF	TGTGCCAGCAGCTTAATGGGCAGGGCCTACGAGCAGTACTTC
TRBJ2-7	TRBD2	.	TRBV7-9	CASSQTSSISEQYF	TGTGCCAGCAGCCAGACTAGCTCCATAAGCGAGCAGTACTTC
TRBJ1-1	.	few	TRBV7-8	CASSLTENTEAFF	TGTGCCAGCAGTCTTACAGAGAACACTGAAGCTTTCTTT
TRBJ2-7	TRBD2	.	TRBV3-1/TRBV3-2	CASSQLAGEAYEQYF	TGTGCCAGCAGCCAACTAGCGGGTGAAGCCTACGAGCAGTACTTC
TRBJ2-5	.	.	TRBV28	CASSFHSPYQETQYF	TGTGCCAGCAGTTTTCACAGTCCCTACCAAGAGACCCAGTACTTC
TRBJ1-1	.	many	TRBV7-8	CASSSGSTEAFF	TGTGCCAGCAGCTCAGGGTCTACTGAAGCTTTCTTT
TRBJ2-1	.	.	TRBV5-1	CASSLESRLYNEQFF	TGCGCCAGCAGCTTGGAGTCCAGGCTTTACAATGAGCAGTTCTTC
TRBJ2-5	.	.	TRBV7-9	CASSSSEETQYF	TGTGCCAGCAGCTCTTCCGAGGAGACCCAGTACTTC
TRBJ1-5	.	.	TRBV30	CAWNSWGLDQPQHF	TGTGCCTGGAATTCGTGGGGCCTTGATCAGCCCCAGCATTTT
TRBJ1-3	.	.	TRBV30	CAWSSGAGNTIYF	TGTGCCTGGAGTTCAGGGGCAGGAAACACCATATATTTT
TRBJ2-7	TRBD1	.	TRBV29-1	CSVSGTGVEQYF	TGCAGCGTCTCCGGGACAGGGGTAGAGCAGTACTTC
TRBJ2-1	.	.	TRBV5-1	CASSALVRGEQFF	TGCGCCAGCAGCGCACTGGTCCGCGGTGAGCAGTTCTTC
TRBJ2-7	TRBD1	.	TRBV18	CASSSDRAHYEQYF	TGTGCCAGCTCTTCGGACAGGGCCCACTACGAGCAGTACTTC
TRBJ1-4	TRBD1	.	TRBV3-1/TRBV3-2	CASSPWTGGESNEKLFF	TGTGCCAGCAGCCCCTGGACAGGGGGCGAGTCTAATGAAAAACTGTTTTTT
TRBJ2-2	.	.	TRBV30	CAWTVTRTPSRPGELFF	TGTGCCTGGACGGTCACTAGGACGCCATCACGTCCCGGGGAGCTGTTTTTT
TRBJ1-6	.	once	TRBV6-1	CASSDRDNSPLHF	TGTGCCAGCAGTGACAGGGATAATTCACCCCTCCACTTT
TRBJ1-4	TRBD1	.	TRBV30	CAADRANEKLFF	TGTGCCGCAGACAGGGCTAATGAAAAACTGTTTTTT